Listed here are 30 T cell receptor beta chains from one sample, sequenced in a study of blood T cell repertoires in COVID-19. The data were produced by immunoSEQ multiplex PCR, yet TCRdb's version contains in-frame clones alone and is incomplete. The data show nearly 250,000 clones, 85% seen once. Sequenced material: PBMCs or T cells enriched from blood (not recorded which). The receptor set was obtained from a woman between 50 and 59 years old with acute COVID-19.

This clone was recorded only once. This chain joins TRBV6-6 and TRBJ2-7; 7 positions agree with TRBD1. Trimming removed 5 bases from V and 6 bases from J; junction bases left unmatched: 10. CDR1 and CDR2 from the germline V gene are MNHNY and SVGAGI (reference sequence). The CDR3 consists of 14 residues. In DNA form, the CDR3 reads TGTGCCAGCAGTCGATCGACAGGGACGGTCGAGCAGTACTTC. Translation: CASSRSTGTVEQYF.

In this sample, this clone turned up once. The chain combines TRBV7-2 with TRBJ1-4; D is possibly TRBD1 (5 bases). CDR1 and CDR2 (germline): SGHTA, FQGNSA. The CDR3 covers 15 residues. Trimming removed 5 bases at V and 4 bases at J, with 14 bases between. The CDR3 DNA reads as TGTGCCAGCAGCCCCACAGGAGCCGGTAATGAAAAACTGTTTTTT. Translation: CASSPTGAGNEKLFF.

The CDR3 region has the DNA TGTGCCATCAGTGAAGGGGGCGACTATGGCTACACCTTC. It specifies CAISEGGDYGYTF. V gene TRBV10-3 combines with J gene TRBJ1-2, with 7 bases fitting TRBD1. The J segment lost 3 bases and the V segment lost 3 bases, leaving 1 base of the junction unmatched. Germline-derived CDR1 and CDR2 are ENHRY and SYGVKD. The CDR3 length is 13 residues.

In this sample, this clone turned up once. CDR3 amino acids: CASSLAGSYEQYF. DNA of the CDR3: TGTGCCAGCAGCTTAGCCGGCTCCTACGAGCAGTACTTC. The chain uses TRBV11-2 and TRBJ2-7; D call uncertain. CDR1 is SGHAT and CDR2 is FQNNGV in the germline V gene. V was shortened by 1 base and J by 0 bases, with 4 bases between the two germline ends. CDR3 length: 13 amino acids.

The chain has TRBV7-2 and TRBJ1-3, with TRBD1 matching over 9 bases. Germline CDR1 SGHTA, CDR2 FQGNSA. V dropped 5 bases and J dropped 4; count of bases not matched to a gene: 9. The CDR3 totals 16 residues. CDR3 sequence: CASSAQGQGAGNTIYF. The CDR3 DNA is TGTGCCAGCAGCGCCCAGGGACAGGGTGCAGGAAACACCATATATTTT. Full variable domain (missing parts from reference TRBV7-2 and TRBJ1-3): GAGVSQSPSNKVTEKGKDVELRCDPISGHTALYWYRQSLGQGLEFLIYFQGNSAPDKSGLPSDRFSAERTGGSVSTLTIQRTQQEDSAVYLCASSAQGQGAGNTIYFGEGSWLTVV.

The gene calls are TRBV18 and TRBJ2-1; 7 positions agree with TRBD2. Unmatched junction bases numbered 6, after V lost 1 base and J lost 0 bases. The CDR3 sequence is 17 residues long. Per the germline V gene, CDR1 is KGHSH and CDR2 is LQKENI. In nucleotides, the CDR3 is TGTGCCAGCTCACCACAACCTGGGGGGGTCTCCTACAATGAGCAGTTCTTC. This codes for CASSPQPGGVSYNEQFF.

The chain combines TRBV30 with TRBJ2-7; 9 nucleotides line up with TRBD1. The CDR3 is made up of 12 amino acids. Germline CDR1 GTSNPN, CDR2 SVGIG (reference sequence). V shed 8 bases, J shed 4 bases, and the junction held 6 bases outside the gene matches. The CDR3 loop reads CARRGQGYEQYF. In DNA form, the CDR3 reads TGTGCCCGGCGGGGACAGGGTTACGAGCAGTACTTC.

The chain links TRBV7-9 to TRBJ1-1, with D uncertain. CDR1 SEHNR and CDR2 FQNEAQ come from the germline V gene (reference sequence). The CDR3 covers 12 residues. V was trimmed by 4 bases and J by 6 bases, leaving 9 bases between them. CDR3 residues: CASSSSSAEAFF. DNA for the CDR3: TGTGCCAGCAGCTCTAGTAGCGCTGAAGCTTTCTTT.

This clone has a handful of counts. CDR3 nucleotide sequence: TGTGCCAGCAGCTTTACAGGGTTAACAGATACGCAGTATTTT. Protein product: CASSFTGLTDTQYF. This chain connects TRBV11-1 to TRBJ2-3, with D maybe TRBD1 (6 bases). Germline CDR1 and CDR2: SGHAT and FQDESV (reference sequence). There are 14 residues in the CDR3. V was pared by 3 bases and J by 3 bases, with 10 bases between.

J is TRBJ2-2 and V is TRBV5-4; maybe TRBD2 (5 bases). The length of the CDR3 is 12 residues. The V gene lost 4 bases and the J gene lost 7 bases, with 8 bases spanning the gap. The V gene's germline CDR1 is SGHNT and CDR2 YYREEE (reference sequence). As DNA, the CDR3 is TGTGCCAGCAGCGTCGGGGTCGGGGAGCTGTTTTTT. Translated: CASSVGVGELFF. Full variable domain (outside the CDR3, taken from reference TRBV5-4 and TRBJ2-2): ETGVTQSPTHLIKTRGQQVTLRCSSQSGHNTVSWYQQALGQGPQFIFQYYREEENGRGNFPPRFSGLQFPNYSSELNVNALELDDSALYLCASSVGVGELFFGEGSRLTVL.

The V call is TRBV19, the J call TRBJ2-1; 12 bases align to TRBD2. The CDR3 loop spans 15 amino acids. From germline, CDR1 is LNHDA and CDR2 SQIVND (reference sequence). Unmatched junction bases numbered 4, after V lost 7 bases and J lost 3 bases. The CDR3 region is CASTPGLAGYNEQFF. The CDR3 bases are TGTGCCAGTACCCCGGGACTAGCGGGCTACAATGAGCAGTTCTTC.

This clone occurred once. V and J are TRBV10-3 and TRBJ2-7, with a possible D match to TRBD2 (5 bases). Trimming cost V 5 bases and J 2 bases, with 10 bases left between them. The germline CDR1 and CDR2 sequences are ENHRY and SYGVKD. The CDR3 runs 13 residues. CDR3 sequence reads: CAISTGKTYEQYF. The DNA of the CDR3 is TGTGCCATCAGTACGGGGAAAACCTACGAGCAGTACTTC.

A remark on this clone: Being one base from a much bigger clone, this may be a read error. The rearrangement joins TRBV7-9 to TRBJ1-5, with 8 bases that match TRBD1. This CDR3 comprises 13 residues. The J segment lost 6 bases and the V segment lost 6 bases, leaving 4 bases of the junction unmatched. CDR1 is SEHNR, CDR2 FQNEAQ, per germline (reference sequence). The CDR3 sequence: CASSPTGAQPQHF. CDR3 bases: TGTGCCAGCAGTCCGACAGGGGCTCAGCCCCAGCATTTT.

The rearrangement uses TRBV5-8 and TRBJ2-2; possible D gene TRBD1, 6 bases. The CDR3 loop spans 18 amino acids. Trimming took off 0 bases at V and 2 bases at J, with 17 bases between the two ends. Germline values: CDR1 SGHTS, CDR2 YDEGEE. In DNA form, the CDR3 reads TGTGCCAGCAGCTTGGTGTTAATACAGGGTACTAACACCGGGGAGCTGTTTTTT. Translating it yields CASSLVLIQGTNTGELFF.

The genes are TRBV4-3 and TRBJ2-1; 9 positions agree with TRBD2. Germline V lookup: CDR1 LGHNA, CDR2 YSLEER. J lost 1 base, V lost 2 bases, and 18 bases had no gene match. The CDR3 runs to 21 residues. The CDR3, as DNA: TGCGCCAGCAGCCAAAACGGCCCGCGGCGGGGGGGCCTTGTTTCCTACAATGAGCAGTTCTTC. Translation: CASSQNGPRRGGLVSYNEQFF.

This clone showed up just once. CDR3 residues: CASSLVVAGPSYEQYF. CDR3 coding DNA: TGTGCCAGCAGCTTAGTTGTCGCAGGTCCCTCCTACGAGCAGTACTTC. This chain connects TRBV7-2 to TRBJ2-7; D not resolved. Germline-derived CDR1 and CDR2 are SGHTA and FQGNSA. Trimming stripped 1 base from V and 0 bases from J, with 13 bases between. The length of the CDR3 is 16 residues.

The genes are TRBV19 and TRBJ2-7; possible D gene TRBD2, 5 bases. V gave up 3 bases and J gave up 3 bases, with 9 bases separating them. The germline CDR1 and CDR2 sequences are LNHDA and SQIVND (reference sequence). This CDR3 region has 13 residues. The CDR3 DNA is TGTGCCAGTAGTATGTCGGGGATCTACGAGCAGTACTTC. Translating gives CASSMSGIYEQYF.

CDR3 sequence (DNA): TGTGCCATCAGTGAGTCGGGACAGGGGGACACTGAAGCTTTCTTT. Its protein product is CAISESGQGDTEAFF. The chain has TRBV10-3 and TRBJ1-1, with TRBD1 matching over 11 bases. Germline assignment: CDR1 ENHRY and CDR2 SYGVKD. With V trimmed by 0 bases and J by 3 bases, 0 bases remained unmatched. The CDR3 has 15 residues.

The gene calls are TRBV5-5 and TRBJ2-7; maybe TRBD2 (5 bases). The germline gives CDR1 SGHKS, CDR2 YYEKEE (reference sequence). CDR3 length: 18 amino acids. Trimming took 0 bases from V and 0 from J, leaving 19 bases between them. CDR3: CASSLGNRAPGNSYEQYF. DNA of the CDR3: TGTGCCAGCAGCTTGGGCAACCGGGCCCCCGGGAACTCCTACGAGCAGTACTTC.

The chain combines TRBV4-3 with TRBJ1-6; D is unresolved. Germline CDR1 LGHNA, CDR2 YSLEER. Trimming removed 0 bases from V and 8 bases from J, with 8 bases in between. The CDR3 runs to 14 residues. CDR3 DNA sequence: TGCGCCAGCAGCCAAGAAGGGCGGGATTCACCCCTCCACTTT. Protein: CASSQEGRDSPLHF.

The V gene is TRBV28, the J gene TRBJ2-3; a possible D gene is TRBD2 (5 bases). There are 14 residues in the CDR3. Germline V lookup: CDR1 MDHEN, CDR2 SYDVKM. V lost 5 bases, J lost 1 base, and 10 bases lay in between. CDR3 residues: CASSDGVRTDTQYF. As DNA, the CDR3 is TGTGCCAGCAGTGACGGGGTTCGCACAGATACGCAGTATTTT.

The chain combines TRBV12-5 with TRBJ2-3, with 9 bases aligning to TRBD2. Germline loops: CDR1 LGHNT, CDR2 FRNRAP. The CDR3 runs to 15 residues. V dropped 7 bases and J dropped 7; count of bases not matched to a gene: 12. The CDR3 DNA reads as TGTGCTAGTGCCCCCAGGGTAGCGGGGGACTATACGCAGTATTTT. Residues: CASAPRVAGDYTQYF.

The CDR3 is CASRTPGQGSSPLHF. The DNA for the CDR3 is TGTGCCAGCAGGACCCCGGGACAGGGGAGTTCACCCCTCCACTTT. This chain links TRBV6-5 with TRBJ1-6; 10 nucleotides agree with TRBD1. The CDR3 sequence is 15 residues long. CDR1 is MNHEY and CDR2 is SVGAGI in the germline V gene. Losses at the gene ends were 6 bases for V and 9 bases for J; bases not matched to a gene: 8.

The chain recombines TRBV29-1 with TRBJ1-1; D unresolved. Germline V gene lookup returns CDR1 SQVTM and CDR2 ANQGSEA. This CDR3 region has 13 residues. The V end lost 1 base, the J end lost 1 base, and 7 bases lay between the germline ends. The CDR3 reads CSVEGAGNTEAFF. The CDR3 bases are TGCAGCGTTGAAGGCGCGGGGAACACTGAAGCTTTCTTT.

V and J are TRBV7-2 and TRBJ2-1, with 7 bases identical to TRBD1. CDR3 length: 17 amino acids. CDR1 and CDR2 from the germline V gene are SGHTA and FQGNSA. The V gene end was trimmed by 6 bases and the J gene end by 4 bases; junction bases not matched to a gene: 15. CDR3 sequence (DNA): TGTGCCAGCAGTTCATACCATCCAGGGGGTATATACAATGAGCAGTTCTTC. It yields the protein CASSSYHPGGIYNEQFF.

This chain links TRBV5-1 with TRBJ2-1; 8 positions match TRBD2. V was pared by 1 base and J by 4 bases, with 4 bases of the junction left unmatched. The CDR3 sequence is 15 residues long. Germline V gene sequence: CDR1 SGHRS, CDR2 YFSETQ. CDR3 nucleotide sequence: TGCGCCAGCAGCTTGAACGGGGGGGATTACAATGAGCAGTTCTTC. As protein: CASSLNGGDYNEQFF.

The chain combines TRBV19 with TRBJ2-1, with D possibly matching TRBD1 (5 bases). Germline lookup yields CDR1 LNHDA and CDR2 SQIVND (reference sequence). The CDR3 runs 16 residues. Trimming left V 7 bases short and J 0 bases short, with 16 bases between. The chain's CDR3 is CASTSGSHPSYNEQFF. CDR3 sequence (DNA): TGTGCCAGTACCTCAGGGTCCCACCCCTCCTACAATGAGCAGTTCTTC. The whole variable domain, remainder taken from reference TRBV19 and TRBJ2-1, is DGGITQSPKYLFRKEGQNVTLSCEQNLNHDAMYWYRQDPGQGLRLIYYSQIVNDFQKGDIAEGYSVSREKKESFPLTVTSAQKNPTAFYLCASTSGSHPSYNEQFFGPGTRLTVL.

CDR3: CASSFSRGFSTATEAFF. CDR3 DNA: TGTGCCAGCAGCTTCTCCAGGGGCTTTTCTACGGCCACTGAAGCTTTCTTT. The chain recombines TRBV7-2 with TRBJ1-1; D is possibly TRBD1 (6 bases). V was trimmed by 3 bases and J by 4 bases, leaving 21 bases between them. Germline CDR1 SGHTA, CDR2 FQGNSA. This CDR3 contains 17 residues.

The rearrangement links TRBV15 to TRBJ2-2; 7 bases fit TRBD2. The V gene end was trimmed by 0 bases and the J gene end by 4 bases; junction bases not matched to a gene: 5. Per the germline V gene, CDR1 is LNHNV and CDR2 is YYDKDF (reference sequence). This CDR3 contains 16 residues. Written as DNA, the CDR3 is TGTGCCACCAGCAGAGATCGAGCGGGGTCCACCGGGGAGCTGTTTTTT. The encoded protein is CATSRDRAGSTGELFF.

The chain is built from TRBV6-5 and TRBJ1-1; 8 positions agree with TRBD1. CDR1 and CDR2 (germline): MNHEY, SVGAGI. The V and J ends lost 7 bases and 9 bases, in that order; junction bases with no gene match: 7. The CDR3 consists of 12 residues. CDR3 sequence: CASKQGEVQAFF. CDR3 in DNA: TGTGCCAGCAAACAGGGGGAGGTGCAAGCTTTCTTT.